This TCR beta chain derives from a study of CD8+CD57+ T cells in acquired aplastic anemia. Overall study context: Each DNA sample taken from sorted CD4+ and CD8+ cells came to 3 to 4 ug on average.

Sequencing was done on patients that had shown CD8+CD57+ cell expansion by flow cytometry. Every patient had severe acquired aplastic anemia. In germline, CDR1 is DFQATT, CDR2 SNEGSKA (reference sequence). V shed 3 bases and J 7 bases; nucleotides not matched to a gene: 11. CDR3 size: 14 residues. This clonotype was detected ten times or more. Its target is unknown. Study-wide results and limits: Shared by patients and controls, around 27 CD8+ CDR3s were abundant in patients. Significance was not reached for CD8+ Simpson's diversity between patients and controls.

The TCR beta profiling, which covered VDJ combination and CDR3 sequence, was carried out using genomic DNA as the template. TCRdb reanalysed the reads using MiXCR and keeps one entry per CDR3 protein. Of roughly 280,000 distinct CDR3 sequences listed, under 65% are singletons. The sequence came from a human donor with aplastic anemia. The chain joins TRBV20-1 to TRBJ2-7; 8 nucleotides align to TRBD1. Sequenced input: sorted CD4+, CD8+, or CD8+CD57+ T cells (not recorded which) from PBMCs. The CDR3 DNA follows: TGCAGTGCTAGCCGAGGACAGGGAACGGGGGAGCAGTACTTC. Translation: CSASRGQGTGEQYF.